The clone carrying this T cell receptor (beta chain) was counted once. No antigen is known for it. Other DNA sequences in this sample translate to the same CDR3. This sample stems from a study of shared clonotypes between healthy human individuals. This table comes from immunoSEQ multiplex PCR, and its TCRdb copy is limited to in-frame clones, with some not included. The sample has about 680,000 clones; about two thirds are singletons. Germline V lookup: CDR1 SGDLS, CDR2 YYNGEE. CDR3 length: 14 residues. V lost 0 bases to trimming and J lost 2 bases, with 8 bases between them. Points from the study as a whole: Lower generation probabilities were found for non-shared clonotypes than for those shared by all four donors. Rarefaction showed that sequencing of sorted subsets was incomplete (despite large depth). Several donors showed sharing of approximately 5% of naive CD4 clonotypes.

The donor population consisted of healthy HIV-negative adults with no recent acute infections or vaccinations. Sequencing was carried out using memory CD4+ T cells sorted from blood. Sample subset: CD45RA-negative fraction. The rearrangement joins TRBV9 to TRBJ1-2; D is undetermined. The receptor was derived from a woman between 25 and 40 years old in good health. CDR3 amino acids: CASSVGSENYGYTF. CDR3 sequence (DNA): TGTGCCAGCAGCGTAGGCTCGGAAAACTATGGCTACACCTTC.